Detailed here is one TCR beta chain. No conserved phenylalanine or tryptophan ends this CDR3, so it is likely a read error. The sample is drawn from a study of tumor-infiltrating lymphocytes in primary liver carcinoma. Study details: Tumors were staged T1-T3 N0M0 and measured 4.2 to 10 cm across.

The roughly 20-31 mg bulk tissue piece was not sorted before simultaneous RNA and DNA extraction. Patients' primary liver carcinoma was surgically resected. Patients were chronically HBV-infected and treatment-naive. Researchers generated TCR beta cDNA from approximately 0.55 ug of total RNA, relying on a constant-region primer. Three rounds of nested multiplex PCR with slightly modified ARM-PCR produced TCR beta libraries. Use of TRBV1-TRBV30 forward primers with a C-beta reverse primer characterized the first two PCR rounds, which lasted around 9 cycles each. A single record per CDR3 protein comes from TCRdb applying MiXCR to the multiplex PCR reads. The sample carries some 190,000 distinct CDR3 sequences, about 85% recorded once. The CDR3 sequence is 13 residues long. Germline CDR1 SGHNT, CDR2 YYREEE (reference sequence).

The V and J genes are TRBV5-4 and TRBJ2-1; 12 nucleotides align to TRBD2. The origin of this receptor is a man between 40 and 49 years old with primary liver carcinoma and hepatitis B virus infection. The source material was tumor tissue from primary liver carcinoma. CDR3 bases: TGTGCTACGACTAGCGGGAGACCCAATGAGCAGTTCCGC. Amino acid sequence: CATTSGRPNEQFR.